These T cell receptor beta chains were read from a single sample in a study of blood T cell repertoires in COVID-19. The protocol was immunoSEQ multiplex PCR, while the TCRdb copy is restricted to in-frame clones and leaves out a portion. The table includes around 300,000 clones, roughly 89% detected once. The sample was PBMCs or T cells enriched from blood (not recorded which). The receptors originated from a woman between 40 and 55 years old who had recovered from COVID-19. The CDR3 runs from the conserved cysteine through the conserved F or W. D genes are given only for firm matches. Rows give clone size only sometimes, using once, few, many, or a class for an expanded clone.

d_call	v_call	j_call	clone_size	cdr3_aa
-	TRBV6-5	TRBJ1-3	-	CASRRTPTSGNTIYF
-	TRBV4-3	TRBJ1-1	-	CASSQVRAGNTEAFF
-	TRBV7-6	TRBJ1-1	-	CASSFGANTEAFF
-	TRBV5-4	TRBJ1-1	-	CASSLMGRITEAFF
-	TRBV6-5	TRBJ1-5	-	CASSRGGYSNQPQHF
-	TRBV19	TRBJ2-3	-	CASRPTGLAGTQYF
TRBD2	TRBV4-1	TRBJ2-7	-	CASSQDKAGGTYEQYF
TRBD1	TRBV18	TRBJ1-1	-	CASSPRQGIGDTEAFF
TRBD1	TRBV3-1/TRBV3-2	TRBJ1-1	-	CASSPGQGFEAFF
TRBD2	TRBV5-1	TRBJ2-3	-	CASSLGLADTDTQYF
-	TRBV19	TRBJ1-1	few	CASSIRVAYTEAFF
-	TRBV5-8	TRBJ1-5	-	CASSFMRAYQPQHF
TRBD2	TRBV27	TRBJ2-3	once	CASSLGGTGLYF
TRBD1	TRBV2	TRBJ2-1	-	CASRTGTGGRGHEQFF
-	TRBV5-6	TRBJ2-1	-	CASSSATGIYDDEQFF
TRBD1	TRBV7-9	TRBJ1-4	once	CASSAIGQATNEKLFF
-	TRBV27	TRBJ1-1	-	CASSLWGGPEAFF
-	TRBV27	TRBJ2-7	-	CASMGQGVYEQYF
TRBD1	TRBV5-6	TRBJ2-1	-	CASSIGTGRNEQFF
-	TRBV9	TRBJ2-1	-	CASSVAAYNEQFF
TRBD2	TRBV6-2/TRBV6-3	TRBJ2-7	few	CASSYGGRAGNEQYF
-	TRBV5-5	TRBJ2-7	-	CASSLVYEQYF
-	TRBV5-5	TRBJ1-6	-	CASSLVAGSSYNSPLHF
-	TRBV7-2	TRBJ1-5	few	CASSPAFGVGQFNQPQHF
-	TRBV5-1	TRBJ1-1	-	CASGSGGVTEAFF
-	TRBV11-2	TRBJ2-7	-	CASSLGGRPYEQYF
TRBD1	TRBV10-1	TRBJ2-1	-	CASSESKTGDYNEQFF
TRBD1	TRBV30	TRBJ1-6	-	CACPPGQNSPLHF
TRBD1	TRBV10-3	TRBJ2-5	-	CAIGRSRDRQETQYF
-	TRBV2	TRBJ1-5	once	CASARSGADQPQHF
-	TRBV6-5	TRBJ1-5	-	CASSTPGGGNQPQHF
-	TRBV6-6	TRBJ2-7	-	CASSAGEQYF
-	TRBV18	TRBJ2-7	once	CASSPRQTGAYEQYF
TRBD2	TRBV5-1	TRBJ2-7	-	CASSSTSGLGLEQYF
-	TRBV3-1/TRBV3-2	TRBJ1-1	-	CASSQESRGTEAFF
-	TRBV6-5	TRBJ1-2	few	CASSYKAGYGYTF
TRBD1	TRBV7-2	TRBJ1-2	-	CASSLGTGRGYTF
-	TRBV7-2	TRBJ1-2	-	CASSRGESKGYTF
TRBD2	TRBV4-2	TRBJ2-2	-	CASSQEGLARAGELFF
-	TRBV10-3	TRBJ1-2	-	CAIRAQEFQGYTF
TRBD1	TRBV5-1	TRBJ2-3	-	CASSSTGGADTQYF
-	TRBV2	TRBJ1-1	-	CASSDRGWGTEAFF
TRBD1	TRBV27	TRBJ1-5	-	CASRQFLQGDPNQPQHF
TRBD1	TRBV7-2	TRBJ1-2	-	CASSPGQDYGYTF
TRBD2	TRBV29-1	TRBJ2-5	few	CSAQAGGETQYF
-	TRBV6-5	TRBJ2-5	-	CASSYPGSETQYF
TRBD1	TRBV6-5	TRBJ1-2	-	CASTDNRGRFGYTF
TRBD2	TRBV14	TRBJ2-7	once	CASSQGREGTYEQYF
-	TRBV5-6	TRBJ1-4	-	CASSLFLGEGEKLFF